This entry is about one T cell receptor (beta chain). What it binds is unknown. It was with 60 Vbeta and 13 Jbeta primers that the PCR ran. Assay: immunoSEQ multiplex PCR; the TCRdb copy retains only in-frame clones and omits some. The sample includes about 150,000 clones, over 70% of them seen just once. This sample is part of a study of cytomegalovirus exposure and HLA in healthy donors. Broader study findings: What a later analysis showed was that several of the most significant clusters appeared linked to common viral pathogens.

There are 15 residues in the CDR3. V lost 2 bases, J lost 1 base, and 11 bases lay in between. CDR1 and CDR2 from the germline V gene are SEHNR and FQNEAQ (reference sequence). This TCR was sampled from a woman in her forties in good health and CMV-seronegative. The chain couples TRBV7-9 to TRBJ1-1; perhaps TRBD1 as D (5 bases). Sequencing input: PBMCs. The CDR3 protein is CASSLTDSKNTEAFF. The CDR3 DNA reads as TGTGCCAGCAGCTTAACTGACAGCAAGAACACTGAAGCTTTCTTT.